This T cell receptor beta chain came from a study of T cell responses to AZD1222 COVID-19 vaccine. General study findings and limits: Reportedly, close to half of spike-specific TCRs are directed against unmutated variant regions.

From germline, CDR1 is MNHEY and CDR2 SVGAGI. Losses at the gene ends were 6 bases for V and 7 bases for J; bases not matched to a gene: 13. CDR3 length: 15 amino acids. Profiled with immunoSEQ multiplex PCR; TCRdb holds only in-frame clones, not every one. Recorded for this sample: about 140,000 clones. On this clone itself: Its antigen remains unknown.

Sequencing input: peripheral blood. The V and J genes are TRBV6-5 and TRBJ2-7; 9 nucleotides align to TRBD1. The source is an adult in good health. The CDR3 DNA reads TGTGCCAGCAGCCTCTCCGGACAGGGGAGCAGTGAGCAGTACTTC. It specifies CASSLSGQGSSEQYF.